The rows below give T cell receptor beta chains drawn from one sample of a study of blood T cell repertoires in COVID-19. Assay: immunoSEQ multiplex PCR; the TCRdb copy retains only in-frame clones and omits some. The sample carries under 250,000 clones, 89% recorded once. The sample taken for sequencing was PBMCs or T cells enriched from blood (not recorded which). The receptors derive from a woman aged 30 to 39 with acute COVID-19. Both conserved end residues are part of each CDR3. D genes are given only for firm matches. Only part of the rows carry a size: once, few, many, or a class if the clone is expanded.

>NA|TRBJ1-3|NA|TRBV14
CASSPRGVSGNTIYF
TGTGCCAGCAGCCCGAGAGGAGTTTCTGGAAACACCATATATTTT
>NA|TRBJ2-7|TRBD2|TRBV10-3
CAISEGGGINYEQYF
TGTGCCATCAGTGAGGGGGGGGGAATTAACTACGAGCAGTACTTC
>once|TRBJ2-7|NA|TRBV3-1/TRBV3-2
CASSPTRGRGPNEQYF
TGTGCCAGCAGCCCCACCAGGGGGCGGGGGCCAAACGAGCAGTACTTC
>NA|TRBJ1-4|NA|TRBV4-1
CASSQGPRLGRATNEKLFF
TGCGCCAGCAGCCAAGGCCCGCGGTTGGGGAGGGCTACTAATGAAAAACTGTTTTTT
>NA|TRBJ2-1|TRBD2|TRBV10-1
CASSTVPLTSGGLYNEQFF
TGCGCCAGCAGTACGGTACCCTTGACTAGCGGGGGCCTATACAATGAGCAGTTCTTC
>NA|TRBJ2-3|TRBD2|TRBV2
CASSAVTSGDTQYF
TGTGCCAGCAGTGCTGTGACTAGCGGGGATACGCAGTATTTT
>NA|TRBJ2-7|NA|TRBV30
CAWSLSYEQYF
TGTGCCTGGAGTCTCTCCTACGAGCAGTACTTC
>NA|TRBJ1-1|TRBD1|TRBV25-1
CASSSVDRGPSEAFF
TGTGCCAGCAGTAGTGTGGACAGGGGGCCCTCTGAAGCTTTCTTT
>NA|TRBJ2-2|NA|TRBV5-1
CASSLGQSNTGELFF
TGCGCCAGCAGCTTGGGGCAGTCGAACACCGGGGAGCTGTTTTTT
>once|TRBJ2-7|NA|TRBV13
CASSLTSTYEQYF
TGTGCCAGCAGCCTAACCTCTACCTACGAGCAGTACTTC
>NA|TRBJ2-7|TRBD1|TRBV28
CASSEIRQGAYEQYF
TGTGCCAGCAGCGAGATACGACAGGGGGCCTACGAGCAGTACTTC
>NA|TRBJ1-3|NA|TRBV28
CASSIGGTTGNTIYF
TGTGCCAGCAGTATCGGAGGAACTACTGGAAACACCATATATTTT
>few|TRBJ1-5|NA|TRBV9
CASSVGEINQPQHF
TGTGCCAGCAGCGTAGGGGAGATCAATCAGCCCCAGCATTTT
>NA|TRBJ2-7|NA|TRBV24-1
CATKSRDQHGNEQYF
TGTGCCACCAAAAGTCGGGATCAACATGGCAACGAGCAGTACTTC
>once|TRBJ1-3|NA|TRBV30
CAWSVFSGNTIYF
TGTGCCTGGAGTGTCTTCTCTGGAAACACCATATATTTT
>NA|TRBJ1-4|NA|TRBV23-1
CASSQPEPESANEKLFF
TGCGCCAGCAGTCAGCCCGAACCCGAGTCGGCTAATGAAAAACTGTTTTTT
>NA|TRBJ2-1|TRBD2|TRBV9
CASSAPTGTSGGAPNEQFF
TGTGCCAGCAGCGCCCCTACTGGGACTAGCGGGGGGGCCCCAAATGAGCAGTTCTTC
>NA|TRBJ1-6|NA|TRBV9
CASSVGGGPYNSPLHF
TGTGCCAGCAGCGTAGGTGGGGGCCCCTATAATTCACCCCTCCACTTT
>NA|TRBJ2-3|TRBD2|TRBV3-1/TRBV3-2
CASSQASSGGASDTQYF
TGTGCCAGCAGCCAAGCATCTAGCGGGGGGGCAAGCGATACGCAGTATTTT
>NA|TRBJ1-4|TRBD1|TRBV3-1/TRBV3-2
CASSQEGTGIGETNEKLFF
TGTGCCAGCAGCCAAGAAGGGACAGGGATAGGGGAAACTAATGAAAAACTGTTTTTT
>few|TRBJ1-2|NA|TRBV7-2
CASSLLQGGDGYTF
TGTGCCAGCAGCTTATTACAGGGAGGGGATGGCTACACCTTC
>once|TRBJ1-2|NA|TRBV27
CASSQGFADGYTF
TGTGCCAGCAGCCAGGGGTTCGCGGATGGCTACACCTTC
>NA|TRBJ2-3|NA|TRBV9
CASSVLTADTQYF
TGTGCCAGCAGCGTTCTAACGGCAGATACGCAGTATTTT
>once|TRBJ2-1|TRBD2|TRBV7-8
CASSRGLAGGWDEQFF
TGTGCCAGCAGCCGGGGACTAGCGGGGGGATGGGATGAGCAGTTCTTC
>NA|TRBJ1-6|NA|TRBV6-6
CASRSYNSPLHF
TGTGCCAGCAGGTCATATAATTCACCCCTCCACTTT
>NA|TRBJ1-5|TRBD1|TRBV6-2/TRBV6-3
CASSYSGQGDQPQHF
TGTGCCAGCAGTTACTCCGGACAGGGTGATCAGCCCCAGCATTTT
>NA|TRBJ1-4|TRBD1|TRBV19
CASKRGQGADEKLFF
TGTGCCAGTAAAAGGGGACAGGGGGCAGATGAAAAACTGTTTTTT
>NA|TRBJ2-2|TRBD1|TRBV12-5
CASGLVLGQGGTGELFF
TGTGCTAGTGGTTTGGTTCTGGGACAGGGTGGCACCGGGGAGCTGTTTTTT
>NA|TRBJ1-6|NA|TRBV11-2
CASSQTGTQNSPLHF
TGTGCCAGCAGCCAAACCGGGACACAAAATTCACCCCTCCACTTT
>NA|TRBJ1-5|TRBD1|TRBV20-1
CSASSGGSNQPQHF
TGCAGTGCTAGTTCAGGGGGTAGCAATCAGCCCCAGCATTTT
>once|TRBJ2-3|TRBD2|TRBV30
CAMGLAGDSTDTQYF
TGTGCCATGGGGCTAGCGGGGGATTCCACAGATACGCAGTATTTT
>NA|TRBJ2-7|TRBD1|TRBV24-1
CATSETGTGGRYEQYF
TGTGCCACCAGTGAGACCGGGACAGGGGGACGGTACGAGCAGTACTTC
>NA|TRBJ2-1|TRBD1|TRBV2
CASRGDRPPYNEQFF
TGTGCCAGCAGAGGGGACAGGCCCCCCTACAATGAGCAGTTCTTC
>NA|TRBJ1-1|NA|TRBV5-4
CASSLLIGGEAFF
TGTGCCAGCAGCTTACTCATCGGGGGGGAAGCTTTCTTT
>NA|TRBJ2-2|TRBD1|TRBV7-9
CASSPTGDTGELFF
TGTGCCAGCAGCCCGACAGGGGACACCGGGGAGCTGTTTTTT
>NA|TRBJ1-1|NA|TRBV9
CASSVAAGLNTEAFF
TGTGCCAGCAGCGTAGCGGCAGGTCTGAACACTGAAGCTTTCTTT
>NA|TRBJ1-6|NA|TRBV11-2
CASSLDFGGAWNSPLHF
TGTGCCAGCAGCTTAGATTTTGGTGGGGCCTGGAATTCACCCCTCCACTTT
>NA|TRBJ1-6|TRBD1|TRBV5-1
CASSWGTVTPGASPLHF
TGCGCCAGCAGCTGGGGGACAGTAACTCCGGGGGCTTCACCCCTCCACTTT
>NA|TRBJ1-1|NA|TRBV28
CASSSPGATRAFF
TGTGCCAGCAGTTCCCCTGGCGCGACAAGAGCTTTCTTT
>NA|TRBJ1-5|TRBD1|TRBV5-5
CASSLDRGGSNQPQHF
TGTGCCAGCAGCTTGGACAGGGGCGGTAGCAATCAGCCCCAGCATTTT
>NA|TRBJ1-6|NA|TRBV5-4
CASSFTGTRNSPLHF
TGTGCCAGCAGCTTTACCGGTACTAGAAACTCACCCCTCCACTTT
>NA|TRBJ1-1|NA|TRBV18
CASSPEGTEAFF
TGTGCCAGCTCACCAGAGGGAACTGAAGCTTTCTTT
>NA|TRBJ1-1|TRBD1|TRBV7-3
CASSVRQGSGTEAFF
TGTGCCAGCAGCGTAAGACAGGGGTCGGGGACTGAAGCTTTCTTT
>NA|TRBJ1-6|TRBD1|TRBV18
CASSSGQGAVSPLHF
TGTGCCAGCTCGTCCGGACAGGGGGCTGTTTCACCCCTCCACTTT
>NA|TRBJ1-2|NA|TRBV6-5
CASRATVNYGYTF
TGTGCCAGCAGGGCTACAGTGAACTATGGCTACACCTTC
>NA|TRBJ1-3|TRBD1|TRBV7-9
CASSLTGVGNTIYF
TGTGCCAGCAGCTTAACAGGGGTGGGAAACACCATATATTTT
>NA|TRBJ1-4|TRBD1|TRBV4-1
CASSHGTGASTNEKLFF
TGCGCCAGCAGCCATGGAACAGGGGCCTCAACTAATGAAAAACTGTTTTTT
>NA|TRBJ2-7|NA|TRBV5-5
CASSLDISYEQYF
TGTGCCAGCAGCTTGGACATCTCCTACGAGCAGTACTTC
>NA|TRBJ1-5|NA|TRBV28
CASSLDRSYSNQPQHF
TGTGCCAGCAGTTTAGACAGATCTTATAGCAATCAGCCCCAGCATTTT
>NA|TRBJ2-1|NA|TRBV10-2
CASSESSGRWNNEQFF
TGCGCCAGCAGTGAGTCGTCAGGCCGATGGAACAATGAGCAGTTCTTC
>few|TRBJ1-2|NA|TRBV28
CASSLSGGNYGYTF
TGTGCCAGCAGTTTGAGTGGGGGCAACTATGGCTACACCTTC